Presented here are 21 T cell receptor beta chains from one specimen sequenced in a study of vaccination effects on CD4 cells after COVID-19. Their specific antigens are unknown. Some clones are missing from TCRdb's copy, which holds only in-frame ones; the method was immunoSEQ multiplex PCR. The sample contains tens of thousands of clones, about 74% of which appear only once. Viral peptide pool expansion of antigen-specific CD4+ T cells preceded sequencing in the ViraFEST assay. Isolation of CD4+ T cells took place after less than twelve days of culture. The vaccine given was either BNT162b2 or mRNA-1273, in two doses. The source material was CD4+ T cells from PBMCs cultured with HCoV-229E spike peptides, sampled after COVID-19 vaccination. All receptors derive from a human donor who received a COVID-19 vaccine.

This clone has a handful of counts. The chain is built from TRBV29-1 and TRBJ1-3; D perhaps matches TRBD1 (6 bases). V lost 5 bases to trimming and J lost 2 bases, with 13 bases between them. CDR1 is SQVTM, CDR2 ANQGSEA, per germline. This CDR3 has 14 amino acids. The CDR3, as DNA: TGCAGCGTTTACAAACAGGGTCCTGGAAACACCATATATTTT. Its protein is CSVYKQGPGNTIYF.

This clone was observed a handful of times. The chain has TRBV12-3 or TRBV12-4 and TRBJ1-6; tentative D call: TRBD1 (6 bases). The CDR3 loop spans 13 amino acids. V lost 3 bases, J lost 9 bases, and 9 bases lay in between. The CDR3 region is CASSFRGLSPLHF. CDR3 DNA: TGTGCCAGCAGTTTCCGGGGGCTTTCACCCCTCCACTTT.

This clone was counted between two and nine times. The V call is TRBV5-1, the J call TRBJ2-7; TRBD1 matches 8 bases. CDR3 length: 13 amino acids. Per the germline V gene, CDR1 is SGHRS and CDR2 is YFSETQ. Losses at the gene ends were 0 bases for V and 6 bases for J; bases not matched to a gene: 2. CDR3 DNA sequence: TGCGCCAGCAGCTTGGGGACAGGGCGCGAGCAGTACGTC. The encoded protein is CASSLGTGREQYV.

The chain employs TRBV9 and TRBJ2-2; tentatively, D is TRBD2 (5 bases). The germline gives CDR1 SGDLS, CDR2 YYNGEE. Trimming pared 4 bases from V and 3 bases from J, leaving 25 bases between. This CDR3 comprises 19 residues. CDR3 in DNA: TGTGCCAGCAGCCTACTGTGGCAGGTGGGGAGTCTGGACACCGGGGAGCTGTTTTTT. Translated, it gives CASSLLWQVGSLDTGELFF. The variable domain in full, with the rest retrieved from reference TRBV9 and TRBJ2-2, is DSGVTQTPKHLITATGQRVTLRCSPRSGDLSVYWYQQSLDQGLQFLIQYYNGEERAKGNILERFSAQQFPDLHSELNLSSLELGDSALYFCASSLLWQVGSLDTGELFFGEGSRLTVL.

This clone was picked up a small number of times. The chain is built from TRBV5-5 and TRBJ1-2, with D possibly matching TRBD1 (6 bases). V dropped 4 bases and J dropped 4 bases, with 11 bases sitting between them. This CDR3 comprises 13 residues. The germline gives CDR1 SGHKS, CDR2 YYEKEE (reference sequence). Here the CDR3 DNA reads TGTGCCAGCAGCACAACAGGGATCTATGGCTACACCTTC. Translated, it gives CASSTTGIYGYTF.

The rearrangement links TRBV4-3 to TRBJ1-6; D perhaps matches TRBD1 (6 bases). This CDR3 is 16 amino acids long. With 0 bases removed from V and 6 bases from J, the gap between germline ends came to 12 bases. CDR1 is LGHNA and CDR2 is YSLEER in the germline V gene. The CDR3: CASSQEPQGGNSPLHF. CDR3 nucleotides: TGCGCCAGCAGCCAAGAACCACAGGGAGGTAATTCACCCCTCCACTTT.

The J gene is TRBJ1-1, the V gene TRBV29-1; D may be TRBD1 (5 bases). The V and J ends lost 6 bases and 1 base respectively, with 15 bases between them. The CDR3 is made up of 14 amino acids. Germline V lookup: CDR1 SQVTM, CDR2 ANQGSEA. The CDR3 nucleotides read TGCAGCGTCCATCGCGGGACCTCGAACACTGAAGCTTTCTTT. It encodes CSVHRGTSNTEAFF. Supplemented by reference TRBV29-1 and TRBJ1-1, the full variable domain reads SAVISQKPSRDICQRGTSLTIQCQVDSQVTMMFWYRQQPGQSLTLIATANQGSEATYESGFVIDKFPISRPNLTFSTLTVSNMSPEDSSIYLCSVHRGTSNTEAFFGQGTRLTVV.

This clone was counted only a few times. V is TRBV4-2 and J is TRBJ2-2; D is undetermined. Per germline, CDR1 LGHNA and CDR2 YNFKEQ. V dropped 3 bases and J dropped 6 bases, with 11 bases sitting between them. This CDR3 is built from 14 residues. In DNA form, the CDR3 reads TGTGCCAGCAGCCAGCCTCGAGGAGCCGGGGAGCTGTTTTTT. It encodes CASSQPRGAGELFF.

The J gene is TRBJ1-2, the V gene TRBV3-1 (or the pseudogene TRBV3-2); D remains unclear. CDR1 and CDR2 from the germline V gene are LGHDT and YNNKEL (reference sequence). The CDR3 runs to 10 residues. The V end was cut by 3 bases, the J end by 8 bases, with 4 bases between. Here the CDR3 reads CASSHEGYTF. In nucleotides, the CDR3 is TGTGCCAGCAGCCATGAAGGCTACACCTTC.

This clone was seen just once. The genes are TRBV21-1 and TRBJ2-7. TRBV21-1 is a pseudogene segment. This CDR3 is built from 15 residues. CDR3 nucleotide sequence: TGTGCCAGCAGCAATAGGGGACCCAGATCCTACGAGCAGTACGTC. Its protein product is CASSNRGPRSYEQYV.

This clone was seen only a few times. CDR3 in amino acids: CSVGATEAFF. DNA of the CDR3: TGCAGTGTGGGGGCCACTGAAGCTTTCTTT. The J gene is TRBJ1-1, the V gene TRBV20-1; a possible D gene is TRBD1 (6 bases). This CDR3 has 10 residues. CDR1 DFQATT and CDR2 SNEGSKA come from the germline V gene (reference sequence). V lost 7 bases, J lost 4 bases, and 7 bases lay in between.

This clone has only one observation. This rearrangement joins TRBV5-1 to TRBJ2-5, with TRBD2 matching over 11 bases. The CDR3 has 18 residues. J lost 7 bases, V lost 0 bases, and 14 bases had no gene match. The V gene's germline CDR1 is SGHRS and CDR2 YFSETQ. CDR3 region: CASSLARPSGGSGSTQYF. The CDR3 DNA reads as TGCGCCAGCAGCTTGGCTCGCCCTAGCGGGGGGTCCGGATCGACCCAGTACTTC.

The V and J genes are TRBV5-1 and TRBJ2-3; possible D gene TRBD1, 6 bases. Germline V gene data show CDR1 as SGHRS and CDR2 as YFSETQ. The CDR3 has 14 residues. Trimming pared 3 bases from V and 3 bases from J, leaving 11 bases between. The CDR3 sequence is CASSSTGSTDTQYF. CDR3 DNA sequence: TGCGCCAGCAGCTCCACAGGGTCGACAGATACGCAGTATTTT. Together with reference TRBV5-1 and TRBJ2-3, the CDR3 gives the full variable domain: KAGVTQTPRYLIKTRGQQVTLSCSPISGHRSVSWYQQTPGQGLQFLFEYFSETQRNKGNFPGRFSGRQFSNSRSEMNVSTLELGDSALYLCASSSTGSTDTQYFGPGTRLTVL.

This clone was seen only a few times. The chain is built from TRBV6-5 and TRBJ2-2, with 8 nucleotides matching TRBD2. CDR1 and CDR2 (germline): MNHEY, SVGAGI. V dropped 6 bases and J dropped 2; count of bases not matched to a gene: 5. The CDR3 runs 15 residues. CDR3 region: CASRRTSPNTGELFF. Written as DNA, the CDR3 is TGTGCCAGCAGGAGGACTAGCCCTAACACCGGGGAGCTGTTTTTT.

The chain recombines TRBV6-5 with TRBJ2-7; the D gene is possibly TRBD2 (6 bases). The germline gives CDR1 MNHEY, CDR2 SVGAGI. This CDR3 spans 11 amino acids. The CDR3: CASGRGRGEDV. CDR3 in DNA: TGTGCCAGCGGCCGTGGGCGCGGGGAGGACGTC.

This rearrangement joins TRBV12-3 or TRBV12-4 to TRBJ1-1; possibly TRBD1 for D (5 bases). Trimming removed 6 bases at V and 6 bases at J, with 11 bases between. This CDR3 contains 12 residues. The CDR3 loop is CASSRGRPEAFF. DNA of the CDR3: TGTGCCAGCAGCCGGGGACGGCCTGAAGCTTTCTTT.

The chain couples TRBV12-3 or TRBV12-4 to TRBJ1-2; D is uncertain. CDR3 length equals 12 residues. V was shortened by 3 bases and J by 8 bases, with 10 bases between the two germline ends. CDR3 region: CASSFEGNGYTF. The CDR3 DNA is TGTGCCAGCAGTTTTGAAGGGAACGGCTACACCTTC.

This clone was observed a few times. V usage is TRBV6-1 and J usage is TRBJ2-1; D may be TRBD1 (6 bases). CDR3 size: 16 residues. Germline V gene lookup returns CDR1 MNHNS and CDR2 SASEGT. The ends were cut back, 6 bases at V and 1 base at J, with 16 bases in the middle. Written as DNA, the CDR3 is TGTGCCAGCAGGGAAAGTGGGGGCCGATCCTACAATGAGCAGTTCTTC. This gives the protein CASRESGGRSYNEQFF.

V gene TRBV19 combines with J gene TRBJ1-1, with D possibly being TRBD1 (6 bases). V was trimmed by 3 bases and J by 5 bases, leaving 13 bases between them. The CDR3 consists of 14 residues. The germline gives CDR1 LNHDA, CDR2 SQIVND (reference sequence). The CDR3 sequence is CASSMGGRWTEAFF. The CDR3 bases are TGTGCCAGTAGTATGGGGGGCAGATGGACTGAAGCTTTCTTT.

The V gene is TRBV18, the J gene TRBJ2-5, with TRBD2 as a possible D gene (5 bases). The V end lost 0 bases, the J end lost 3 bases, and 8 bases lay between the germline ends. CDR1 is KGHSH, CDR2 LQKENI, per germline. This CDR3 has 14 residues. The CDR3 nucleotides read TGTGCCAGCTCACCACCGGGGAGAAAAGAGACCCAGTACTTC. This sequence encodes CASSPPGRKETQYF.

V and J are TRBV12-3 or TRBV12-4 and TRBJ2-5, with D maybe TRBD2 (6 bases). V gave up 4 bases and J gave up 5 bases, with 8 bases separating them. The CDR3 loop spans 12 amino acids. This CDR3 reads CASSSGVETQYF. The CDR3 bases are TGTGCCAGCAGTTCGGGGGTTGAGACCCAGTACTTC.